The sequence of this TCR beta chain was determined in a study of T cell responses to AZD1222 COVID-19 vaccine. Findings and limits, study-wide: Females outnumbered males among donors, who were mostly white British; clonal diversity was possibly underestimated.

The table came from immunoSEQ multiplex PCR; TCRdb's copy has only in-frame clones and leaves some out. Seen here are over 110,000 clones, approximately 90% observed once, and the top ten hold around 2.7%. Per the germline V gene, CDR1 is SGHTA and CDR2 is FQGNSA. The CDR3 is made up of 16 amino acids. V shed 5 bases and J 2 bases; nucleotides not matched to a gene: 4. Details on this clone: The antigen remains undetermined.

The clonotype comes from an adult in good health. The material was peripheral blood, obtained on day 0 of AZD1222 vaccination. The V and J genes are TRBV7-2 and TRBJ2-3; 13 positions agree with TRBD2. This CDR3 is CASSPGLAGPTDTQYF. CDR3 nucleotide sequence: TGTGCCAGCAGCCCGGGACTAGCGGGGCCCACAGATACGCAGTATTTT.